This T cell receptor beta chain was recovered during a study of response to subunit inactivated influenza vaccine. One entry per CDR3 protein results from TCRdb running MiXCR on the RT-PCR reads. Of hundreds of thousands of distinct CDR3 sequences in the sample, about 14% were seen once. V lost 8 bases, J lost 1 base, and 5 bases stayed unmatched. Germline V gene data show CDR1 as SNHLY and CDR2 as FYNNEI. The CDR3 has 14 residues. This sequence joins TRBV2 and TRBJ2-1; 7 nucleotides match TRBD2. The TCR comes from a man over 45 who received an inactivated influenza vaccine. The specimen comprised PBMCs from blood, sampled 14 to 15 days before vaccination. CDR3: CASGRLASYNEQFF. The CDR3 DNA reads TGTGCCAGCGGAAGACTAGCATCCTACAATGAGCAGTTCTTC.